The 4 T cell receptor beta chains presented below share a single source sample, sequenced in a study of T cell responses to AZD1222 COVID-19 vaccine. Sequencing used immunoSEQ multiplex PCR; TCRdb keeps in-frame clones, though not all of them. Of around 74,000 clones in the sample, 92% were seen once. Here the sequenced sample was peripheral blood, taken on day 0 of MenACWY control vaccination. These receptors came from an adult in good health.

The J gene is TRBJ2-2, the V gene TRBV3-1 (or the pseudogene TRBV3-2); no firm D call. The CDR3 is made up of 15 amino acids. Trimming left V 2 bases short and J 7 bases short, with 14 bases between. Germline V gene sequence: CDR1 LGHDT, CDR2 YNNKEL (reference sequence). The CDR3 DNA reads TGTGCCAGCAGCCAACGTGGTGGTCTCGACGGGGAGCTGTTTTTT. It yields the protein CASSQRGGLDGELFF.

The chain has TRBV6-5 and TRBJ1-2; TRBD1 agrees at 7 bases. V trimming: 3 bases; J trimming: 5 bases; junction bases outside the gene matches: 6. The CDR3 length is 14 residues. CDR1 is MNHEY, CDR2 SVGAGI, per germline. The chain's CDR3 is CASSYFGTEYGYTF. CDR3 DNA: TGTGCCAGCAGTTATTTTGGGACAGAGTATGGCTACACCTTC.

This rearrangement joins TRBV28 to TRBJ2-7; 7 nucleotides match TRBD1. CDR1 is MDHEN and CDR2 is SYDVKM in the germline V gene. V lost 4 bases, J lost 6 bases, and 6 bases stayed unmatched. This CDR3 region has 13 residues. The CDR3 spells CASSSTNRGEQYF. The CDR3 bases are TGTGCCAGCAGTTCCACGAACAGGGGCGAGCAGTACTTC.

V gene TRBV28 combines with J gene TRBJ2-7; 8 nucleotides align to TRBD1. Germline V gene lookup returns CDR1 MDHEN and CDR2 SYDVKM. CDR3 length equals 12 residues. The V and J ends lost 10 bases and 2 bases, in that order; junction bases with no gene match: 4. DNA for the CDR3: TGTGCCACCGGACAGGGAGCCTACGAGCAGTACTTC. It encodes CATGQGAYEQYF.